These 16 T cell receptor beta chains came from one sample sequenced in a study of T cell responses to AZD1222 COVID-19 vaccine. The method was immunoSEQ multiplex PCR; TCRdb's version includes in-frame clones alone and lacks a portion of them. The sample records 150,000 or so clones, nearly 90% being singletons. Here the sequenced sample was peripheral blood, taken on day 0 of AZD1222 vaccination. The source is an adult in good health.

The genes are TRBV6-5 and TRBJ2-5; 8 bases are a match to TRBD1. In germline, CDR1 is MNHEY, CDR2 SVGAGI. This CDR3 has 15 residues. V was clipped by 2 bases and J by 4 bases; unmatched bases: 6. The CDR3 nucleotides are TGTGCCAGCAGTTACCCCCCCGGACAGGGAGAGACCCAGTACTTC. Protein: CASSYPPGQGETQYF.

This chain uses TRBV14 with TRBJ2-7; a possible D gene is TRBD1 (7 bases). The V gene lost 2 bases and the J gene lost 2 bases, with 13 bases spanning the gap. The CDR3 is 15 amino acids. Germline V gene data show CDR1 as SGHDN and CDR2 as FVKESK. CDR3 bases: TGTGCCAGCAGCCAACAGGGGGGAGCTCCCTACGAGCAGTACTTC. This gives the protein CASSQQGGAPYEQYF.

V is TRBV19 and J is TRBJ1-2, with D uncertain. Trimming took off 3 bases at V and 7 bases at J, with 15 bases between the two ends. The CDR3 length is 14 residues. The germline V gene has CDR1 LNHDA and CDR2 SQIVND (reference sequence). DNA for the CDR3: TGTGCCAGTAGTATGGCAGATATCCTCCCTGGCTACACCTTC. Its translation: CASSMADILPGYTF.

The chain recombines TRBV19 with TRBJ2-7; 9 positions match TRBD1. Germline loops: CDR1 LNHDA, CDR2 SQIVND (reference sequence). V shed 7 bases and J 4 bases; nucleotides not matched to a gene: 14. The CDR3 is made up of 16 amino acids. CDR3 residues: CASTTRYPQGAYEQYF. The CDR3 DNA sequence: TGTGCCAGTACCACAAGGTATCCACAGGGGGCTTACGAGCAGTACTTC. Supplemented by reference TRBV19 and TRBJ2-7, the full variable domain reads DGGITQSPKYLFRKEGQNVTLSCEQNLNHDAMYWYRQDPGQGLRLIYYSQIVNDFQKGDIAEGYSVSREKKESFPLTVTSAQKNPTAFYLCASTTRYPQGAYEQYFGPGTRLTVT.

This CDR3 reads CASTEGAQGANYGYTF. Written as DNA, the CDR3 is TGTGCCAGCACCGAGGGAGCCCAGGGGGCGAACTATGGCTACACCTTC. The V call is TRBV21-1, the J call TRBJ1-2; the table's D call, TRBD1, has no DNA check behind it. TRBV21-1 is described as a pseudogene. The CDR3 has 16 residues.

The CDR3 protein is CASSLNRGSETQYF. CDR3 bases: TGTGCCAGCTCACTCAACAGGGGGTCAGAGACCCAGTACTTC. The rearrangement joins TRBV18 to TRBJ2-5; 8 bases map to TRBD1. The junction had 5 bases not matched to a gene; V was cut back by 4 bases and J by 4 bases. Germline CDR1 and CDR2: KGHSH and LQKENI. The CDR3 runs 14 residues.

The chain has TRBV24-1 and TRBJ2-3; D might be TRBD1 (6 bases). This CDR3 contains 15 residues. CDR1 is KGHDR and CDR2 is SFDVKD in the germline V gene. V was pared by 0 bases and J by 4 bases, with 10 bases between. CDR3 sequence: CATSDLGRGADTQYF. CDR3 coding DNA: TGTGCCACCAGTGATTTGGGCAGGGGCGCAGATACGCAGTATTTT.

There are a few counts of this clone. The rearrangement uses TRBV2 and TRBJ2-1; no reliable D call. There are 16 residues in the CDR3. Germline CDR1 SNHLY, CDR2 FYNNEI. V was shortened by 6 bases and J by 4 bases, with 19 bases between the two germline ends. In DNA form, the CDR3 reads TGTGCCAGCAGGGCTCGAATGGCGGCCTTTTACAATGAGCAGTTCTTC. Translating gives CASRARMAAFYNEQFF.

V is TRBV20-1 and J is TRBJ2-1; D gene unclear. V gave up 5 bases and J gave up 10 bases, with 9 bases separating them. This CDR3 has 10 residues. Germline CDR1 and CDR2: DFQATT and SNEGSKA (reference sequence). For the CDR3, the DNA is TGCAGTGCTCCGATCCGAGAGCAGTTCTTC. It translates to CSAPIREQFF.

The V call is TRBV28, the J call TRBJ1-1; 7 bases are shared with TRBD1. Germline V gives CDR1 MDHEN, CDR2 SYDVKM. Unmatched junction bases numbered 9, after V lost 4 bases and J lost 1 base. The CDR3 is made up of 16 amino acids. The CDR3 region is CASSSLVGQANTEAFF. The CDR3 bases are TGTGCCAGCAGTTCCTTGGTAGGACAGGCGAACACTGAAGCTTTCTTT.

V usage is TRBV5-1 and J usage is TRBJ1-1; D may be TRBD1 (6 bases). The CDR3 totals 15 residues. The germline V and J ends were trimmed by 1 base and 4 bases, with 14 bases remaining between them. CDR1 and CDR2 from the germline V gene are SGHRS and YFSETQ. CDR3 sequence reads: CASSLSYRAITEAFF. The CDR3, as DNA: TGCGCCAGCAGCTTGTCGTACAGGGCGATCACTGAAGCTTTCTTT.

The V and J genes are TRBV10-3 and TRBJ1-1; D perhaps matches TRBD1 (5 bases). Trimming stripped 3 bases from V and 0 bases from J, with 5 bases between. CDR1 and CDR2 from the germline V gene are ENHRY and SYGVKD. There are 13 residues in the CDR3. CDR3 amino acids: CAISEQVNTEAFF. For the CDR3, the DNA is TGTGCCATCAGTGAACAGGTGAACACTGAAGCTTTCTTT.

This clone was recorded only once. This chain connects TRBV28 to TRBJ1-5, with TRBD1 matching 8 bases. V shed 5 bases and J 4 bases; nucleotides not matched to a gene: 10. CDR1 and CDR2 from the germline V gene are MDHEN and SYDVKM. The CDR3 length is 16 residues. The CDR3 reads CASSPTGASLNQPQHF. In DNA, the CDR3 is TGTGCCAGCAGTCCGACAGGGGCCTCATTAAATCAGCCCCAGCATTTT. Full variable domain (outside the CDR3, taken from reference TRBV28 and TRBJ1-5): DVKVTQSSRYLVKRTGEKVFLECVQDMDHENMFWYRQDPGLGLRLIYFSYDVKMKEKGDIPEGYSVSREKKERFSLILESASTNQTSMYLCASSPTGASLNQPQHFGDGTRLSIL.

The rearrangement links TRBV7-9 to TRBJ1-5; D unclear. CDR3 length equals 13 residues. In germline, CDR1 is SEHNR, CDR2 FQNEAQ (reference sequence). V lost 2 bases to trimming and J lost 2 bases, with 4 bases between them. In DNA, the CDR3 is TGTGCCAGCAGCTTAAGGGGCAATCAGCCCCAGCATTTT. This translates into CASSLRGNQPQHF. Supplemented by reference TRBV7-9 and TRBJ1-5, the full variable domain reads DTGVSQNPRHKITKRGQNVTFRCDPISEHNRLYWYRQTLGQGPEFLTYFQNEAQLEKSRLLSDRFSAERPKGSFSTLEIQRTEQGDSAMYLCASSLRGNQPQHFGDGTRLSIL.

The V call is TRBV2, the J call TRBJ1-2; TRBD1 is a possible D gene (5 bases). CDR3 size: 14 residues. Trimming removed 5 bases at V and 0 bases at J, with 10 bases between. The germline CDR1 and CDR2 sequences are SNHLY and FYNNEI. Here the CDR3 reads CASSIGGANYGYTF. CDR3 coding DNA: TGTGCCAGCAGTATCGGGGGAGCTAACTATGGCTACACCTTC. Together with reference TRBV2 and TRBJ1-2, the CDR3 gives the full variable domain: EPEVTQTPSHQVTQMGQEVILRCVPISNHLYFYWYRQILGQKVEFLVSFYNNEISEKSEIFDDQFSVERPDGSNFTLKIRSTKLEDSAMYFCASSIGGANYGYTFGSGTRLTVV.

The chain uses TRBV18 and TRBJ2-7, with D uncertain. In germline, CDR1 is KGHSH, CDR2 LQKENI. V was shortened by 3 bases and J by 3 bases, with 12 bases between the two germline ends. This CDR3 is built from 14 residues. CDR3 nucleotides: TGTGCCAGCTCACCTACGACAATAGACTACGAGCAGTACTTC. It yields the protein CASSPTTIDYEQYF.